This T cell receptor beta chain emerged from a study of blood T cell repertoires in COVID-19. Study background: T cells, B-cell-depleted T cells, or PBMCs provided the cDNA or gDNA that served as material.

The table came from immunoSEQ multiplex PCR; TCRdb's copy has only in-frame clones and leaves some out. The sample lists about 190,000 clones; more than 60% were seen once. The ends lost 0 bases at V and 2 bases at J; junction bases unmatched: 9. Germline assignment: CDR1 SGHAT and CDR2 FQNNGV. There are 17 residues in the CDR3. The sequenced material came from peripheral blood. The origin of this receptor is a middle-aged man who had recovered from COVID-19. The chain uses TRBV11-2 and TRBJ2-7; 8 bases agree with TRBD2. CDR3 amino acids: CASSLDLGGRTPYEQYF. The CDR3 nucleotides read TGTGCCAGCAGCTTAGATCTCGGCGGGAGGACCCCCTACGAGCAGTACTTC. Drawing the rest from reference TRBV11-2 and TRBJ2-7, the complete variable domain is EAGVAQSPRYKIIEKRQSVAFWCNPISGHATLYWYQQILGQGPKLLIQFQNNGVVDDSQLPKDRFSAERLKGVDSTLKIQPAKLEDSAVYLCASSLDLGGRTPYEQYFGPGTRLTVT.